This entry lists 19 T cell receptor beta chains sequenced from one sample in a study of blood T cell repertoires in COVID-19. Using immunoSEQ multiplex PCR, the repertoire was profiled, and TCRdb retains in-frame clones only, with some absent. The sample has some 240,000 clones; around nine tenths are singletons. The sequenced material came from PBMCs or T cells enriched from blood (not recorded which). All receptors derive from a woman between 35 and 50 years old who had been exposed to COVID-19.

The chain has TRBV6-4 and TRBJ1-2; tentative D call: TRBD1 (6 bases). The germline V and J ends were trimmed by 0 bases and 4 bases, with 9 bases remaining between them. The germline gives CDR1 MRHNA, CDR2 SNTAGT. This CDR3 has 14 amino acids. The CDR3 bases are TGTGCCAGCAGTGACTCGGACAGCGGCTATGGCTACACCTTC. It translates to CASSDSDSGYGYTF.

This rearrangement joins TRBV19 to TRBJ2-1; 10 positions match TRBD2. In germline, CDR1 is LNHDA, CDR2 SQIVND (reference sequence). V shed 6 bases and J 10 bases; nucleotides not matched to a gene: 9. This CDR3 has 14 amino acids. The CDR3 nucleotides are TGTGCCAGTAGCCCGGGACTAGCGTATGACGAGCAGTTCTTC. It is translated as CASSPGLAYDEQFF.

J is TRBJ2-5 and V is TRBV6-2 or TRBV6-3, with TRBD1 as a possible D gene (6 bases). Trimming removed 5 bases from V and 7 bases from J, with 20 bases in between. Germline CDR1 is MNHEY and CDR2 is SVGEGT. The CDR3 has 15 amino acids. CDR3 loop: CASSPRGQGGATQYF. DNA for the CDR3: TGTGCCAGCAGTCCGAGGGGACAAGGAGGAGCGACCCAGTACTTC.

In its sample, this clone was seen a few times. The chain joins TRBV6-2 or TRBV6-3 to TRBJ2-2; D is possibly TRBD2 (6 bases). Trimming took 2 bases from V and 1 from J, leaving 14 bases between them. Germline CDR1 reads MNHEY; CDR2 reads SVGEGT. The CDR3 length is 17 residues. CDR3 nucleotides: TGTGCCAGCAGTTACGGGGCGGGGCCGCTGAACACCGGGGAGCTGTTTTTT. The encoded protein is CASSYGAGPLNTGELFF.

This clone has just one count. The chain joins TRBV6-2 or TRBV6-3 to TRBJ1-1; maybe TRBD1 (6 bases). The V gene lost 2 bases and the J gene lost 4 bases, with 17 bases spanning the gap. This CDR3 is built from 16 residues. Germline V lookup: CDR1 MNHEY, CDR2 SVGEGT. The CDR3 sequence is CASSYGGIGGGTEAFF. The CDR3 nucleotides are TGTGCCAGCAGTTACGGGGGAATAGGGGGTGGCACTGAAGCTTTCTTT.

The chain carries TRBV30 and TRBJ1-3; 9 bases map to TRBD1. The CDR3 consists of 15 residues. Losses at the gene ends were 3 bases for V and 2 bases for J; bases not matched to a gene: 5. Germline V gene sequence: CDR1 GTSNPN, CDR2 SVGIG (reference sequence). CDR3 coding DNA: TGTGCCTGGAGGTTGTGGACAGGGGCTGGAAACACCATATATTTT. Residues: CAWRLWTGAGNTIYF.

The CDR3 DNA is TGCAGCGTTGGTTTCCAGGGGAAGAGGAGGACTGAAGCTTTCTTT. Translation gives CSVGFQGKRRTEAFF. V is TRBV29-1 and J is TRBJ1-1, with a possible D match to TRBD1 (6 bases). Trimming shortened V by 4 bases and J by 5 bases, and 20 bases separated the two germline ends. The CDR3 contains 15 residues. Germline loops: CDR1 SQVTM, CDR2 ANQGSEA.

This clone appeared a single time. This chain uses TRBV29-1 with TRBJ1-1, with D possibly being TRBD1 (5 bases). With 4 bases removed from V and 2 bases from J, the gap between germline ends came to 8 bases. CDR3 length: 12 amino acids. Germline CDR1 reads SQVTM; CDR2 reads ANQGSEA. CDR3 sequence: CSVGDSNTEAFF. The DNA of the CDR3 is TGCAGCGTTGGCGACAGTAACACTGAAGCTTTCTTT.

This chain links TRBV24-1 with TRBJ1-3; 8 bases are shared with TRBD1. With V trimmed by 3 bases and J by 3 bases, 3 bases remained unmatched. CDR3 length: 15 amino acids. CDR1 and CDR2 from the germline V gene are KGHDR and SFDVKD. The CDR3 spells CATSDPGQGGNTIYF. Here the CDR3 DNA reads TGTGCCACCAGTGATCCTGGACAGGGTGGAAACACCATATATTTT.

The chain couples TRBV11-2 to TRBJ1-2, with D unclear. V lost 6 bases to trimming and J lost 4 bases, with 12 bases between them. Germline lookup yields CDR1 SGHAT and CDR2 FQNNGV. The length of the CDR3 is 13 residues. Here the CDR3 reads CASRYPGSYGYTF. For the CDR3, the DNA is TGTGCCAGCAGATATCCGGGAAGCTATGGCTACACCTTC.

The genes are TRBV29-1 and TRBJ1-2; no firm D call. V lost 7 bases, J lost 2 bases, and 8 bases lay in between. The CDR3 loop spans 11 amino acids. Germline V gives CDR1 SQVTM, CDR2 ANQGSEA. This CDR3 reads CSGEGNYGYTF. The CDR3 DNA is TGCAGCGGGGAGGGAAACTATGGCTACACCTTC.

CDR3 protein: CASSQALAGEQFF. For the CDR3, the DNA is TGTGCCAGCAGCCAAGCGCTAGCCGGCGAGCAGTTCTTC. The rearrangement uses TRBV3-1 (or the pseudogene TRBV3-2) and TRBJ2-1, with D perhaps matching TRBD2 (5 bases). Looked up from germline, CDR1 is LGHDT and CDR2 is YNNKEL (reference sequence). Trimming stripped 1 base from V and 10 bases from J, with 11 bases between. The CDR3 consists of 13 residues.

This chain joins TRBV18 and TRBJ2-2; weak D call: TRBD1 (5 bases). This CDR3 comprises 13 residues. Germline V lookup: CDR1 KGHSH, CDR2 LQKENI. Trimming stripped 8 bases from V and 7 bases from J, with 14 bases between. The CDR3 loop reads CASTPQGRGELFF. The DNA for the CDR3 is TGTGCCAGCACCCCGCAGGGCCGCGGGGAGCTGTTTTTT.

This clone was detected only once. The chain uses TRBV28 and TRBJ1-2; 8 bases are shared with TRBD1. V shed 9 bases and J 2 bases; nucleotides not matched to a gene: 11. The CDR3 extends over 15 amino acids. Germline CDR1 and CDR2: MDHEN and SYDVKM. The CDR3 here is CASFFRTGMNYGYTF. The CDR3 DNA follows: TGTGCCAGTTTCTTTAGGACAGGGATGAACTATGGCTACACCTTC.

This sequence joins TRBV7-2 and TRBJ1-5, with a tentative D call TRBD1 (6 bases). CDR1 is SGHTA and CDR2 is FQGNSA in the germline V gene. V lost 5 bases, J lost 0 bases, and 11 bases lay in between. The CDR3 runs 15 residues. CDR3 sequence reads: CASSPQGYSNQPQHF. CDR3 DNA: TGTGCCAGCAGCCCACAGGGTTATAGCAATCAGCCCCAGCATTTT.

This clone was counted once. This chain uses TRBV28 with TRBJ1-5; TRBD1 matches 7 bases. Germline lookup yields CDR1 MDHEN and CDR2 SYDVKM. The V and J ends lost 3 bases and 4 bases, in that order; junction bases with no gene match: 6. The CDR3 runs 15 residues. CDR3 region: CASSFGQGVNQPQHF. CDR3 in DNA: TGTGCCAGCAGTTTCGGGCAGGGGGTAAATCAGCCCCAGCATTTT.

The chain links TRBV28 to TRBJ1-2; D may be TRBD1 (6 bases). Germline CDR1 MDHEN, CDR2 SYDVKM. The CDR3 consists of 13 residues. Trimming took 10 bases from V and 8 from J, leaving 20 bases between them. The CDR3 region is CATWKGGMVGYTF. The CDR3, as DNA: TGTGCCACCTGGAAAGGGGGTATGGTAGGCTACACCTTC.

The rearrangement joins TRBV10-3 to TRBJ2-3; 9 bases line up with TRBD2. Germline loops: CDR1 ENHRY, CDR2 SYGVKD. The CDR3 loop spans 18 amino acids. Trimming removed 0 bases from V and 8 bases from J; junction bases left unmatched: 15. Here the CDR3 reads CAISESSGGGGETGTQYF. CDR3 DNA: TGTGCCATCAGTGAGTCGAGTGGCGGGGGGGGCGAAACTGGTACGCAGTATTTT.

CDR3: CASSQAGQDSYNEQFF. The CDR3 DNA reads as TGTGCCAGCAGTCAGGCGGGGCAGGACTCCTACAATGAGCAGTTCTTC. The gene calls are TRBV6-2 or TRBV6-3 and TRBJ2-1, with D perhaps TRBD2 (6 bases). This CDR3 is 16 amino acids long. The germline V and J ends were trimmed by 5 bases and 0 bases, with 14 bases remaining between them. Germline V gene lookup returns CDR1 MNHEY and CDR2 SVGEGT.